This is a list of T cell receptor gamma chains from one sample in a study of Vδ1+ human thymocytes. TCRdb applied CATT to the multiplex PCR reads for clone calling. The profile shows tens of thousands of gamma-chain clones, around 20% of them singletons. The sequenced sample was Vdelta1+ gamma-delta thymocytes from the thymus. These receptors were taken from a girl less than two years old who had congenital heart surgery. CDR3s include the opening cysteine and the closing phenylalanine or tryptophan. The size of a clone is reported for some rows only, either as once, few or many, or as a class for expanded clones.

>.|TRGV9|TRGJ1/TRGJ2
CALWEVPTRGLF
TGTGCCTTGTGGGAGGTACCTACCCGGGGGCTCTTT
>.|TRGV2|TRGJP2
CATWDGVGGSDWIKTF
TGTGCCACCTGGGACGGCGTTGGCGGTAGTGATTGGATCAAGACGTTT
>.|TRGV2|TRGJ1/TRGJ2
CATWDGGTGYYKKLF
TGTGCCACCTGGGACGGGGGTACGGGCTATTATAAGAAACTCTTT
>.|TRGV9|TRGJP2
CALWEKYSSDWIKTF
TGTGCCTTGTGGGAGAAGTATAGTAGTGATTGGATCAAGACGTTT
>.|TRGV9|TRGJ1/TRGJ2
CALREREKLF
TGTGCCTTGCGGGAGAGGGAGAAACTCTTT
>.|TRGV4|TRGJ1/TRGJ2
CATWDGPGADYKKLF
TGTGCCACCTGGGATGGGCCGGGGGCTGATTATAAGAAACTCTTT
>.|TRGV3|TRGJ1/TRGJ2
CATWDRTVEKLF
TGTGCCACCTGGGACCGAACGGTAGAGAAACTCTTT
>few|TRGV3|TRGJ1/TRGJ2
CATGWVAYKKLF
TGTGCCACCGGCTGGGTAGCTTATAAGAAACTCTTT
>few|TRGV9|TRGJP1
CALWEVGTGWFKIF
TGTGCCTTGTGGGAGGTGGGCACTGGTTGGTTCAAGATATTT
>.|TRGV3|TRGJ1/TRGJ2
CATWARFPFGYKKLF
TGTGCCACCTGGGCCCGGTTCCCCTTCGGTTATAAGAAACTCTTT
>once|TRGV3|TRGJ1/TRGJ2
CATWDWGRNYYKKLF
TGTGCCACCTGGGACTGGGGTAGGAATTATTATAAGAAACTCTTT
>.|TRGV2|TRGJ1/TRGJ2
CATWDEVLF
TGTGCCACCTGGGACGAGGTTCTCTTT
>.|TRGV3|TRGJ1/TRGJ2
CATWDRAHYYKKLF
TGTGCCACCTGGGACAGGGCCCACTATTATAAGAAACTCTTT
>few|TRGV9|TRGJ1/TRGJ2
CALWEARKRLNYKKLF
TGTGCCTTGTGGGAGGCCCGGAAACGCCTTAATTATAAGAAACTCTTT
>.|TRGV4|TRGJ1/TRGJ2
CATWDGPGEKLF
TGTGCCACCTGGGATGGGCCGGGGGAGAAACTCTTT
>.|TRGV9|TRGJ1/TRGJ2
CALWGTAPYYKKLF
TGTGCCTTGTGGGGGACCGCCCCTTATTATAAGAAACTCTTT
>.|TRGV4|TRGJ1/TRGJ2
CATWAFLNYYKKLF
TGTGCCACCTGGGCCTTTCTAAATTATTATAAGAAACTCTTT
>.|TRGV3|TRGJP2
CATWDRRVDSSDWIKTF
TGTGCTACCTGGGACAGGCGGGTGGATAGTAGTGATTGGATCAAGACGTTT
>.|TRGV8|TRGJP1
CATWDRPDATGWFKIF
TGTGCCACCTGGGATAGGCCTGATGCCACTGGTTGGTTCAAGATATTT
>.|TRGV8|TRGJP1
CATWDGYIEPYTTGWFKIF
TGTGCCACCTGGGATGGCTACATAGAGCCGTATACCACTGGTTGGTTCAAGATATTT
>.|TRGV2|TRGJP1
CATWEPTTGWFKIF
TGTGCCACCTGGGAGCCTACCACTGGTTGGTTCAAGATATTT
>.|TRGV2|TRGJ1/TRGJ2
CATWDPTEYKKLF
TGTGCCACCTGGGACCCTACAGAGTATAAGAAACTCTTT
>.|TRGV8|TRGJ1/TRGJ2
CATWDKRGPNYYKKLF
TGTGCCACCTGGGATAAAAGGGGTCCGAATTATTATAAGAAACTCTTT
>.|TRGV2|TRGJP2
CATWARGSDWIKTF
TGTGCCACCTGGGCGAGGGGTAGTGATTGGATCAAGACGTTT
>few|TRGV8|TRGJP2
CATWDRQESSDWIKTF
TGTGCCACCTGGGATAGGCAGGAGAGTAGTGATTGGATCAAGACGTTT
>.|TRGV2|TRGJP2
CATWGSSGDWIKTF
TGTGCCACCTGGGGGAGTTCGGGGGATTGGATCAAGACGTTT
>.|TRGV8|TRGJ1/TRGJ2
CATWDRSSKLF
TGTGCCACCTGGGATAGGAGTTCGAAACTCTTT
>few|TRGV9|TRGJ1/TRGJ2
CALWDPKKTKLF
TGTGCCTTGTGGGACCCCAAAAAAACGAAACTCTTT
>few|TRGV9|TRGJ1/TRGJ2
CALWEGSNKKLF
TGTGCCTTGTGGGAGGGCTCTAATAAGAAACTCTTT
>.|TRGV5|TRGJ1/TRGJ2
CATWDWKVLRYYKKLF
TGTGCCACCTGGGACTGGAAAGTTCTGCGTTATTATAAGAAACTCTTT
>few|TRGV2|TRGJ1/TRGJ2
CATWEKVRKLF
TGTGCCACCTGGGAGAAGGTTAGGAAACTCTTT
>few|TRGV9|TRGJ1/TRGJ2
CALWEEKKLF
TGTGCCTTGTGGGAAGAAAAGAAACTCTTT
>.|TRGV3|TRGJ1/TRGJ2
CATWVPRNYKKLF
TGTGCCACCTGGGTGCCGAGGAATTATAAGAAACTCTTT
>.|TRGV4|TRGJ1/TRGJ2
CATWDGPGYKKLF
TGTGCCACCTGGGATGGGCCAGGTTATAAGAAACTCTTT
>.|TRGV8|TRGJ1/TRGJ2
CATWDMVHYYKKLF
TGTGCCACCTGGGATATGGTTCATTATTATAAGAAACTCTTT
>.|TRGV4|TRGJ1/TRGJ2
CATWDGPTGGEKLF
TGTGCCACCTGGGATGGGCCCACCGGTGGTGAGAAACTCTTT
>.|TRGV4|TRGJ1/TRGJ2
CATWDGPRYKKLF
TGTGCCACCTGGGATGGGCCAAGGTATAAGAAACTCTTT
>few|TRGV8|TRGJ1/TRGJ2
CATWAPPLRNYYKKLF
TGTGCCACCTGGGCCCCACCCCTGAGAAATTATTATAAGAAACTCTTT
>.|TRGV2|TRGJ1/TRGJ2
CATWDGRNCYKKLF
TGTGCCACCTGGGACGGGCGAAATTGTTATAAGAAACTCTTT
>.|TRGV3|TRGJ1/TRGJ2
CATWDGLGEDYKKLF
TGTGCCACCTGGGACGGGCTCGGCGAAGATTATAAGAAACTCTTT
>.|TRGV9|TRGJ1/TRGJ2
CALWARESNYYKKLF
TGTGCCTTGTGGGCCCGGGAGTCGAATTATTATAAGAAACTCTTT
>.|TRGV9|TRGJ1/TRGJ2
CALWEVLDYKKLF
TGTGCCTTGTGGGAGGTGTTGGATTATAAGAAACTCTTT